These 22 T cell receptor beta chains originate from one sample sequenced in a study of cytomegalovirus exposure and HLA in healthy donors. PCR involved 60 Vbeta and 13 Jbeta primers. Data came from immunoSEQ multiplex PCR; TCRdb stores just in-frame clones and leaves some out. The table has about 170,000 clones, over 70% seen once. The source material was PBMCs. All receptors come from a man younger than 40 in good health and CMV-seropositive.

The chain employs TRBV6-1 and TRBJ2-2, with 12 bases lining up with TRBD1. Germline V CDR1 and CDR2: MNHNS, SASEGT. CDR3 size: 15 residues. Losses at the gene ends were 5 bases for V and 7 bases for J; bases not matched to a gene: 5. The chain's CDR3 is CASSSGQGAVGELFF. CDR3 DNA sequence: TGTGCCAGCAGTTCGGGACAGGGGGCAGTCGGGGAGCTGTTTTTT.

The V and J genes are TRBV11-2 and TRBJ2-7, with unresolved D. Germline lookup yields CDR1 SGHAT and CDR2 FQNNGV. The CDR3 is made up of 14 amino acids. Deletions cut 7 bases from V and 5 bases from J, with 18 bases between. This chain's CDR3 is CASNFRGAANEQYF. CDR3 sequence (DNA): TGTGCCAGCAATTTCCGCGGCGCTGCTAACGAGCAGTACTTC.

This rearrangement joins TRBV7-9 to TRBJ1-2; D is unresolved. Trimming stripped 1 base from V and 3 bases from J, with 9 bases between. CDR1 and CDR2 from the germline V gene are SEHNR and FQNEAQ (reference sequence). The CDR3 is 14 amino acids. The CDR3 is CASSLGEVHYGYTF. The CDR3 region has the DNA TGTGCCAGCAGCTTAGGTGAGGTTCACTATGGCTACACCTTC.

This chain joins TRBV6-6 and TRBJ2-7; TRBD1 agrees at 8 bases. There are 15 residues in the CDR3. Germline CDR1 and CDR2: MNHNY and SVGAGI (reference sequence). Trimming removed 4 bases from V and 3 bases from J; junction bases left unmatched: 8. As DNA, the CDR3 is TGTGCCAGCAGTTCGAGTGACAGGGGTGGCTACGAGCAGTACTTC. Residues: CASSSSDRGGYEQYF.

CDR3 bases: TGTGCCAGCTCACCCCCCGGGACAGGAAGAAACACCATATATTTT. Translated, it gives CASSPPGTGRNTIYF. The chain couples TRBV18 to TRBJ1-3, with 8 bases that match TRBD1. The CDR3 runs to 15 residues. Germline loops: CDR1 KGHSH, CDR2 LQKENI. Trimming cost V 3 bases and J 5 bases; bases outside gene matches: 6.

This rearrangement joins TRBV6-5 to TRBJ1-4; D may be TRBD1 (5 bases). The V end lost 6 bases, the J end lost 4 bases, and 15 bases lay between the germline ends. The CDR3 covers 15 residues. Germline loops: CDR1 MNHEY, CDR2 SVGAGI. The CDR3 bases are TGTGCCAGCAGAACAAGGGTAGGGGATAATGAAAAACTGTTTTTT. It is translated as CASRTRVGDNEKLFF.

The chain has TRBV5-4 and TRBJ2-7, with D unclear. V shed 4 bases and J shed 0 bases, with 11 bases lying between them. The germline V gene encodes CDR1 SGHNT and CDR2 YYREEE (reference sequence). This CDR3 is built from 14 residues. Here the CDR3 reads CASSDSRSSYEQYF. As DNA, the CDR3 is TGTGCCAGCAGCGATTCTAGGTCCTCCTACGAGCAGTACTTC.

J is TRBJ1-1 and V is TRBV25-1; no clear D. The CDR3 is 13 residues long. Germline-derived CDR1 and CDR2 are MGHDK and SYGVNS. With 4 bases removed from V and 3 bases from J, the gap between germline ends came to 9 bases. The CDR3 sequence is CASSGGSHTEAFF. The CDR3, as DNA: TGTGCCAGCAGTGGAGGATCACACACTGAAGCTTTCTTT.

The V gene is TRBV6-6, the J gene TRBJ1-6; TRBD1 is a possible D gene (6 bases). V lost 7 bases to trimming and J lost 9 bases, with 22 bases between them. The CDR3 consists of 16 residues. The germline gives CDR1 MNHNY, CDR2 SVGAGI (reference sequence). CDR3 loop: CASTSGEGGNSSPLHF. In nucleotides, the CDR3 is TGTGCCAGCACCTCTGGGGAGGGGGGTAATAGTTCACCCCTCCACTTT.

The V call is TRBV27, the J call TRBJ2-5; the match to TRBD1 covers 7 bases. This CDR3 contains 15 residues. The germline V gene encodes CDR1 MNHEY and CDR2 SMNVEV (reference sequence). The junction had 9 bases not matched to a gene; V was cut back by 4 bases and J by 4 bases. CDR3 sequence reads: CASSSGQTEIETQYF. The CDR3 region has the DNA TGTGCCAGCAGTTCGGGACAGACTGAAATAGAGACCCAGTACTTC.

This chain connects TRBV7-2 to TRBJ2-2, with 11 bases identical to TRBD2. Germline assignment: CDR1 SGHTA and CDR2 FQGNSA. The length of the CDR3 is 16 residues. V was clipped by 6 bases and J by 4 bases; unmatched bases: 7. CDR3 sequence reads: CASRDGLAGTTGELFF. For the CDR3, the DNA is TGTGCCAGCAGGGACGGACTAGCGGGTACCACCGGGGAGCTGTTTTTT.

The chain uses TRBV4-1 and TRBJ2-7; 8 bases agree with TRBD1. The CDR3 has 15 residues. J lost 4 bases, V lost 1 base, and 6 bases had no gene match. Per germline, CDR1 MGHRA and CDR2 YSYEKL. The CDR3 DNA sequence: TGCGCCAGCAGCCAAGGTTCCCAGGGGGCATACGAGCAGTACTTC. Its translation: CASSQGSQGAYEQYF.

CDR3 coding DNA: TGTGCCAGCAGCTTAGACGGGATAATAAGCTACACCTTC. Its protein is CASSLDGIISYTF. The chain couples TRBV11-2 to TRBJ1-2; D is unclear. CDR3 length: 13 residues. From germline, CDR1 is SGHAT and CDR2 FQNNGV. Trimming removed 0 bases at V and 9 bases at J, with 11 bases between.

The V and J genes are TRBV25-1 and TRBJ1-2; TRBD1 might be the D (6 bases). This CDR3 is 14 amino acids long. Germline V lookup: CDR1 MGHDK, CDR2 SYGVNS. V was trimmed by 6 bases and J by 4 bases, leaving 15 bases between them. In DNA form, the CDR3 reads TGTGCCAGCAGGGATACAGGGTATAGCTATGGCTACACCTTC. Its protein is CASRDTGYSYGYTF.

This clone was counted a single time. The rearrangement uses TRBV7-8 and TRBJ2-5; TRBD2 aligns across 7 bases. The DNA end is a closer match to TRBJ2-7, so the J assignment may be wrong. CDR3 length: 15 residues. Per the germline V gene, CDR1 is SGHVS and CDR2 is FQNEAQ. This CDR3 is CASSPGGEGTYEQYF. The CDR3 DNA follows: TGTGCCAGCAGCCCCGGAGGGGAGGGCACCTACGAGCAGTACTTC.

The chain links TRBV27 to TRBJ1-1; TRBD1 agrees at 8 bases. With 4 bases clipped from V and 0 bases from J, the junction kept 7 bases outside the gene matches. The CDR3 loop spans 16 amino acids. CDR1 MNHEY and CDR2 SMNVEV come from the germline V gene (reference sequence). Here the CDR3 reads CASSSRDRSLNTEAFF. DNA of the CDR3: TGTGCCAGCAGTTCTCGGGACAGGAGCCTGAACACTGAAGCTTTCTTT.

J is TRBJ1-1 and V is TRBV25-1; D is unclear. Germline V gives CDR1 MGHDK, CDR2 SYGVNS. Trimming took off 6 bases at V and 3 bases at J, with 11 bases between the two ends. The CDR3 has 13 amino acids. For the CDR3, the DNA is TGTGCCAGCAGGACCCCAGGTGACACTGAAGCTTTCTTT. It specifies CASRTPGDTEAFF.

This clone has more than one count but fewer than ten. The CDR3 sequence is CASSLRASRYNEQFF. The CDR3 nucleotides read TGCGCCAGCAGCTTGCGGGCTAGCAGATACAATGAGCAGTTCTTC. V is TRBV5-1 and J is TRBJ2-1; D is perhaps TRBD2 (5 bases). The V and J ends lost 1 base and 4 bases respectively, with 12 bases between them. CDR1 SGHRS and CDR2 YFSETQ come from the germline V gene. The CDR3 has 15 residues.

The chain is built from TRBV25-1 and TRBJ1-4; weak D call: TRBD1 (6 bases). V lost 5 bases and J lost 0, with 10 bases in between. Germline CDR1 and CDR2: MGHDK and SYGVNS. The CDR3 extends over 15 amino acids. CDR3 DNA: TGTGCCAGCAGTCAGTACAGGGCAACTAATGAAAAACTGTTTTTT. Its translation: CASSQYRATNEKLFF.

The gene calls are TRBV7-6 and TRBJ2-1, with no clear D. V shed 5 bases and J shed 9 bases, with 20 bases lying between them. The CDR3 extends over 15 amino acids. Germline lookup yields CDR1 SGHVS and CDR2 FNYEAQ. CDR3 residues: CASSLDPRGNIEQFF. CDR3 nucleotide sequence: TGTGCCAGCAGCCTCGACCCCAGAGGCAATATTGAGCAGTTCTTC.

CDR3 DNA sequence: TGCGCCAGCAGCCAAGATTGGCGGAGGATAGGACATGGCTACACCTTC. Its translation is CASSQDWRRIGHGYTF. V is TRBV4-1 and J is TRBJ1-2; the D is unclear. CDR3 length: 16 amino acids. V was clipped by 0 bases and J by 6 bases, with 17 bases between them. CDR1 is MGHRA and CDR2 is YSYEKL in the germline V gene.

This clone was recorded once. The rearrangement uses TRBV29-1 and TRBJ2-7; weak D call: TRBD1 (6 bases). Trimming stripped 5 bases from V and 1 base from J, with 15 bases between. The V gene's germline CDR1 is SQVTM and CDR2 ANQGSEA. The CDR3 extends over 14 amino acids. This chain's CDR3 is CSVRLRGSSYEQYF. The CDR3, as DNA: TGCAGCGTTCGACTCAGGGGTTCGTCCTACGAGCAGTACTTC.